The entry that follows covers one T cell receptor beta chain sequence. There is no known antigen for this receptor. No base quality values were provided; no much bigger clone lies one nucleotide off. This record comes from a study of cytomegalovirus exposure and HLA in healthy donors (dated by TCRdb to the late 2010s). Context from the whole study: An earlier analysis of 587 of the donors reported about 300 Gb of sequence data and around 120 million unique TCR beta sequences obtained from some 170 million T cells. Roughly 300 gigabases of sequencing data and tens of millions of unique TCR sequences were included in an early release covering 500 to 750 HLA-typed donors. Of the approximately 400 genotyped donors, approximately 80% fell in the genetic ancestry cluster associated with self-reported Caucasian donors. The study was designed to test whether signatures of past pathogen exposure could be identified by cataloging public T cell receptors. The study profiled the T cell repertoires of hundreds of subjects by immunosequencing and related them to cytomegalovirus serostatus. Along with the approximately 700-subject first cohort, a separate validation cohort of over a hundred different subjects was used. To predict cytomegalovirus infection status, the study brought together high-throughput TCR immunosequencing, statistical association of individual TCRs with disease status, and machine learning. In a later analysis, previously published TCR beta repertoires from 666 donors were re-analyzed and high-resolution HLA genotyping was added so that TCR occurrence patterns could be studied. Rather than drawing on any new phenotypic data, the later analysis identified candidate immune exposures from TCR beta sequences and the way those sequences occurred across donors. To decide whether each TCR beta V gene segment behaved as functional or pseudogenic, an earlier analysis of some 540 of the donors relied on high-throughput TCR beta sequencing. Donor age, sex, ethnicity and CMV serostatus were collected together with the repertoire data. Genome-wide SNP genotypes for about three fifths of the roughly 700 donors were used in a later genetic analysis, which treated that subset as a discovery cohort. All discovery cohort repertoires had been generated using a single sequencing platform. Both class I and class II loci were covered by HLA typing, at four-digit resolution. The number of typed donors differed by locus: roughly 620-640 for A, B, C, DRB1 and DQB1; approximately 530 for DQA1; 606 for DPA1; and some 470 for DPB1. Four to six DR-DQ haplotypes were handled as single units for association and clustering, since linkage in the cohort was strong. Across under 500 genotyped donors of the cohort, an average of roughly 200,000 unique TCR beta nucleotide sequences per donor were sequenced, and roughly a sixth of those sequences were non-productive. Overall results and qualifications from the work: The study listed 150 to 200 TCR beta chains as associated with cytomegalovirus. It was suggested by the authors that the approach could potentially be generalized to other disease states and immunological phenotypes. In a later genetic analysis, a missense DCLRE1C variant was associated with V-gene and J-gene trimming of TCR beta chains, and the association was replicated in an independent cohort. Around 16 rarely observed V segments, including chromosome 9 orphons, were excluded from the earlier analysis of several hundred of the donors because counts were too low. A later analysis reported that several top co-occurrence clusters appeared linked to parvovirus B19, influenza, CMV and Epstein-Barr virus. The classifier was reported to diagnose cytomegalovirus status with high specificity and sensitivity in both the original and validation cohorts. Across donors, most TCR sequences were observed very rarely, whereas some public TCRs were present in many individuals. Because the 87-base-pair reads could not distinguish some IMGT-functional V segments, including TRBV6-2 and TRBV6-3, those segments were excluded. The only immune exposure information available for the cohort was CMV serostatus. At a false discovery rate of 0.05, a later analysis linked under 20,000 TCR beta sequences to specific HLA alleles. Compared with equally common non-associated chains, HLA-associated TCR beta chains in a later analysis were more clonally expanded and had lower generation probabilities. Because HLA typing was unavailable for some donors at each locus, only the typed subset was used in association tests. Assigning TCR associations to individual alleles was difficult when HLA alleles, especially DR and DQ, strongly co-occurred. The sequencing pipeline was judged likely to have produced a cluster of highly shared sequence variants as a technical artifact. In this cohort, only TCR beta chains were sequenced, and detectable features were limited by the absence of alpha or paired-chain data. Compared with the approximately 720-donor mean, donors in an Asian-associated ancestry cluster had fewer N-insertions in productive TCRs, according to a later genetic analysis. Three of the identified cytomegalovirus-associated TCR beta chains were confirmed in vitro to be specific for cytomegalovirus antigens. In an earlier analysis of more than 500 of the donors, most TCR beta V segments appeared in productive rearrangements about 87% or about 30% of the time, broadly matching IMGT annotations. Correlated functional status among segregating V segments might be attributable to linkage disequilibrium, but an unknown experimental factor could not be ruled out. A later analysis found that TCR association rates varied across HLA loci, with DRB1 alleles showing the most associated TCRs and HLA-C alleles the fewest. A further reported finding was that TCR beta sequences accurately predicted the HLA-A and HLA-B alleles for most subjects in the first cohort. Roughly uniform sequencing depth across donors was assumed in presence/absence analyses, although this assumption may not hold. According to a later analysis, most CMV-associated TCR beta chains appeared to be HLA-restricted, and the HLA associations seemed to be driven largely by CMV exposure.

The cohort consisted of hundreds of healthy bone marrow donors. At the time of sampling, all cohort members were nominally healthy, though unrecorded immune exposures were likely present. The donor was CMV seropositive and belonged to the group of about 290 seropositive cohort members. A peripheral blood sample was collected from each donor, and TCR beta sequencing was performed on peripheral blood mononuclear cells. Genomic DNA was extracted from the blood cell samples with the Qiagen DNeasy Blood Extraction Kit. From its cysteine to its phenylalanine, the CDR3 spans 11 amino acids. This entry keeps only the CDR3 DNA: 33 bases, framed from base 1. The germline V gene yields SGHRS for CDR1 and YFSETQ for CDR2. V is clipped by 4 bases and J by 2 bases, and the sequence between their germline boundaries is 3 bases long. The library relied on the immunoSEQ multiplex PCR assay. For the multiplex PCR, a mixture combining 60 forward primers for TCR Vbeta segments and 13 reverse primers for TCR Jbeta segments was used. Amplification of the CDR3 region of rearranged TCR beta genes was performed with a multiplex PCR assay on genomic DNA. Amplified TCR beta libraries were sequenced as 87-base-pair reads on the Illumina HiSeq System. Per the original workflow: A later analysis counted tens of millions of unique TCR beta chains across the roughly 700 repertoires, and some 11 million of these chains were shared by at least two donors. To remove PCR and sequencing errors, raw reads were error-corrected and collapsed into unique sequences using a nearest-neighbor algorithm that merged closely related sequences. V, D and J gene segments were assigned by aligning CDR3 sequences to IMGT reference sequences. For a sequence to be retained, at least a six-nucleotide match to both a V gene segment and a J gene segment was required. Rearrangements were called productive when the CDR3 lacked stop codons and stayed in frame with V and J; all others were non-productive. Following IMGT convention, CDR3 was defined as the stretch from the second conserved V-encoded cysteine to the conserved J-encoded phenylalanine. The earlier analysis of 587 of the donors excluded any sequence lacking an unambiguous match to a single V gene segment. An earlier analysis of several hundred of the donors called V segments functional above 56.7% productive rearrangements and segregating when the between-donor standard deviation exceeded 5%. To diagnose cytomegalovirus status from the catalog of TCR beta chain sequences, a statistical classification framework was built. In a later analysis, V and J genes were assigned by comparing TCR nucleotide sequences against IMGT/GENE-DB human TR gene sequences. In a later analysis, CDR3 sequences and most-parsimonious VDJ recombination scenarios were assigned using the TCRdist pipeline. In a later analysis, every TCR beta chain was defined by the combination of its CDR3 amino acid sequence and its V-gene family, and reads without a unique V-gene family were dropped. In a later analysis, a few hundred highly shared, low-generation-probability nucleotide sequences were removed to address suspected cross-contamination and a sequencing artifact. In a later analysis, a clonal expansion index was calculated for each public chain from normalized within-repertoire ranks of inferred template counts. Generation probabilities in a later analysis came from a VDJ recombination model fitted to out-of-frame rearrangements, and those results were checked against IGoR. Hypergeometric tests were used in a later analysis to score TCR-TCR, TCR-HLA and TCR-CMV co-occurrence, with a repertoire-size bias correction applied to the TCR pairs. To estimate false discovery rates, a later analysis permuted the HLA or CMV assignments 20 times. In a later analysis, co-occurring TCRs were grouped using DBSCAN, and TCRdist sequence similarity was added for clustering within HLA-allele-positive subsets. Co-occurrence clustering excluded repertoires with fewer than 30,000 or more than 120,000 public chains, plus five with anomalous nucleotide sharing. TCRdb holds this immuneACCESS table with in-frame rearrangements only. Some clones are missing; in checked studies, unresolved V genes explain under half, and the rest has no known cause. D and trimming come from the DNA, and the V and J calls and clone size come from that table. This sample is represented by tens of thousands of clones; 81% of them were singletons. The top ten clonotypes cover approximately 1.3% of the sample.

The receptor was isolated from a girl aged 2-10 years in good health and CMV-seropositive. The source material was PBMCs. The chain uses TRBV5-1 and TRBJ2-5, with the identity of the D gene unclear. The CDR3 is CASSIQETQYF. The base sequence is TGCGCCAGCAGCATACAAGAGACCCAGTACTTC.